Given below is one T cell receptor beta chain in context. Here immunoSEQ multiplex PCR was the method, and the copy in TCRdb shows in-frame clones only, minus some. The data hold around 350,000 clones, with around 87% observed a single time. This sample is drawn from a study of blood T cell repertoires in COVID-19. Whole-study context: From the United States, Italy and Spain came samples of acute and convalescent COVID-19. Sources were T cells, B-cell-depleted T cells, or PBMCs; the material itself was cDNA or gDNA.

CDR1 is MNHEY and CDR2 is SVGEGT in the germline V gene. This CDR3 spans 13 amino acids. The V gene end was trimmed by 6 bases and the J gene end by 10 bases; junction bases not matched to a gene: 10. Material for sequencing was peripheral blood. The chain links TRBV6-2 or TRBV6-3 to TRBJ2-3; TRBD2 matches 7 bases. The TCR sequence derives from a human donor in a cohort sampled during active COVID-19. The DNA of the CDR3 is TGTGCCAGCAGCCTTCGTATAGCGGGTCCGCAGTATTTT. As protein: CASSLRIAGPQYF.